This T cell receptor (beta chain) emerged from a study of CD8+ T cells in alopecia areata. Study-wide findings and caveats: TCR sharing across patients was less clear than in mice, possibly HLA-related.

For about five of the biomarker-study patients, the CD4+ cells were further sorted so as to obtain CD25+CD127- cells. It was from PBMCs that CD4+ and CD8+ T cells were sorted. Notes on this clone: Its antigen remains unknown.

V was trimmed by 4 bases and J by 4 bases, leaving 21 bases between them. The CDR3 is 17 amino acids. CDR1 and CDR2 (germline): SGHNT, YYREEE (reference sequence). TCR sequencing used cDNA made by reverse transcription of extracted RNA. The method was immunoSEQ multiplex PCR; TCRdb's version includes in-frame clones alone and lacks a portion of them. The data contain about 37,000 clones, 45% to 70% of them singletons. The sequence was obtained from a human donor with alopecia areata. Material: CD4+ Tregs sorted from blood. The chain recombines TRBV5-4 with TRBJ2-1; D gene uncertain. The CDR3 loop is CASSPLDGVAKYNEQFF. DNA for the CDR3: TGTGCCAGCAGCCCCCTTGACGGCGTGGCGAAATACAATGAGCAGTTCTTC.